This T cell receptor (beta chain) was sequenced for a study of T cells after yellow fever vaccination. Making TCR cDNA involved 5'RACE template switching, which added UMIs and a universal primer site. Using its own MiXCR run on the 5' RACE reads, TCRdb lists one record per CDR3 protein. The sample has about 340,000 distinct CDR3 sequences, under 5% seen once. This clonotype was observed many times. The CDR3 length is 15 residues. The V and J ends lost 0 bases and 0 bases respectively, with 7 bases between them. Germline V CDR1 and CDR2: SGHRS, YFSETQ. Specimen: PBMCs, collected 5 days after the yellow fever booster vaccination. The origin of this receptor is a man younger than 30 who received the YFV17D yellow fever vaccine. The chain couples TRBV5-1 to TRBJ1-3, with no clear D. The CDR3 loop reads CASSLGRVSGNTIYF. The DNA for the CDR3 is TGCGCCAGCAGCTTGGGTCGGGTCTCTGGAAACACCATATATTTT. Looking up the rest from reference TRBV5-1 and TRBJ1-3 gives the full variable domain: KAGVTQTPRYLIKTRGQQVTLSCSPISGHRSVSWYQQTPGQGLQFLFEYFSETQRNKGNFPGRFSGRQFSNSRSEMNVSTLELGDSALYLCASSLGRVSGNTIYFGEGSWLTVV.